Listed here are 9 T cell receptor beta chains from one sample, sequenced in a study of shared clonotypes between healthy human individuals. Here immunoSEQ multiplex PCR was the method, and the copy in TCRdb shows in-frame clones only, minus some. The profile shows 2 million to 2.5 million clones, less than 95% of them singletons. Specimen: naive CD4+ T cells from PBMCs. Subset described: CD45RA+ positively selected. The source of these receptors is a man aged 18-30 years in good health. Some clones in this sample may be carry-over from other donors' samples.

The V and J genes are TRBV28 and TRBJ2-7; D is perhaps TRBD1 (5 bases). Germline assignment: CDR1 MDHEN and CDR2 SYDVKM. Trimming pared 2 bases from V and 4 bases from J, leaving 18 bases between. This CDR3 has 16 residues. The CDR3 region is CASSLRGVVGRYEQYF. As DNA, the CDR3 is TGTGCCAGCAGTTTAAGGGGTGTCGTCGGCAGATACGAGCAGTACTTC.

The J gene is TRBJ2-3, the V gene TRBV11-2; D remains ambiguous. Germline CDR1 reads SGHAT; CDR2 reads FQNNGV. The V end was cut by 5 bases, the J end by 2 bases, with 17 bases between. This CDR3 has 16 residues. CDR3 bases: TGTGCCAGCAGCCGAAGACCGACGCTCTCCACAGATACGCAGTATTTT. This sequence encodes CASSRRPTLSTDTQYF.

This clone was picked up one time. The DNA for the CDR3 is TGTGCCAGCAGGGGGAACTACGAGCAGTACTTC. It is translated as CASRGNYEQYF. V is TRBV6-5 and J is TRBJ2-7; D uncertain. The CDR3 totals 11 residues. Germline loops: CDR1 MNHEY, CDR2 SVGAGI. V lost 6 bases and J 3 bases, leaving 6 bases between the germline ends.

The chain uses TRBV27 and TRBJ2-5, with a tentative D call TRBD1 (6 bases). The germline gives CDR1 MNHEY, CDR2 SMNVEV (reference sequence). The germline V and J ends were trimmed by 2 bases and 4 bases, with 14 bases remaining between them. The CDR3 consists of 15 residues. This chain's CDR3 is CASSLTGTGRETQYF. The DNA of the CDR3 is TGTGCCAGCAGTTTAACAGGGACGGGGAGAGAGACCCAGTACTTC.

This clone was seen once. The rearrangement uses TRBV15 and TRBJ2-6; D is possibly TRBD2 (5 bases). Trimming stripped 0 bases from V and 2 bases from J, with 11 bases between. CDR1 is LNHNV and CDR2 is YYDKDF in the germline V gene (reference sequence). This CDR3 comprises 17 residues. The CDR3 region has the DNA TGTGCCACCAGCAGAGATCGAAGAGGGACTGGGGCCAACGTCCTGACTTTC. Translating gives CATSRDRRGTGANVLTF.

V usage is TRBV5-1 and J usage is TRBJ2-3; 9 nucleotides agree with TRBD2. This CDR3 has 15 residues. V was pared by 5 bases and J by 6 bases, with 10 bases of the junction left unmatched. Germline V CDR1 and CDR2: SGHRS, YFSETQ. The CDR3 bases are TGCGCCAGCAGGCGGGGGGGAGGGCCCACCGATACGCAGTATTTT. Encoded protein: CASRRGGGPTDTQYF.

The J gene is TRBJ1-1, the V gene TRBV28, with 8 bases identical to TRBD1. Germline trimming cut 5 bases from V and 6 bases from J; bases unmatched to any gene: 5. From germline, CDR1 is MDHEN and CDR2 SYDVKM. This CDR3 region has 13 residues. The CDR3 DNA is TGTGCCAGCAGTACGGACAGGGACTCTGAAGCTTTCTTT. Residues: CASSTDRDSEAFF.

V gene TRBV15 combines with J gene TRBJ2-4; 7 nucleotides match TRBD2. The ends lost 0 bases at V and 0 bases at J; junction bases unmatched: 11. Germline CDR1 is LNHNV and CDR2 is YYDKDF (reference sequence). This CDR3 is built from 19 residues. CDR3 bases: TGTGCCACCAGCAGAGATTTGGCTAGCGGAAAGCTAGCCAAAAACATTCAGTACTTC. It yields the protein CATSRDLASGKLAKNIQYF.

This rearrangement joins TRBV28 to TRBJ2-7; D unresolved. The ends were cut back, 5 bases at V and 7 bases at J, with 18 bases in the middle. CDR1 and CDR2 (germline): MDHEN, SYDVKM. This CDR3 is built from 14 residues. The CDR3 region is CASSVPPLAREQYF. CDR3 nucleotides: TGTGCCAGCAGTGTCCCCCCCTTGGCCCGGGAGCAGTACTTC.